This T cell receptor beta chain emerged from a study of blood T cell repertoires in COVID-19. Study-wide background: COVID-19 samples from acute and convalescent phases originated in the United States, Italy and Spain. The analysed material was cDNA or gDNA that came from T cells, B-cell-depleted T cells, or PBMCs.

This CDR3 region has 17 residues. Here immunoSEQ multiplex PCR was the method, and the copy in TCRdb shows in-frame clones only, minus some. This table has around 230,000 clones, roughly 83% appearing once. J is TRBJ1-4 and V is TRBV12-2; TRBD1 is the table's D call and was not checked against the DNA. TRBV12-2 is annotated as a pseudogene. The receptor was derived from a woman in her seventies with active or convalescent COVID-19. Sequencing was performed on peripheral blood. CDR3 residues: CASRPNSEGQGGEKLFF. The CDR3 bases are TGTGCAAGTCGTCCCAACTCCGAAGGACAGGGTGGTGAAAAACTGTTTTTT.